Listed here are 3 T cell receptor beta chains from one sample, sequenced in a study of blood T cell repertoires in COVID-19. Only in-frame clones appear in the TCRdb table, and some are missing; sequencing was by immunoSEQ multiplex PCR. The data hold just over 90,000 clones, with roughly 90% observed a single time. The sample consisted of peripheral blood. The receptors were sampled from a human donor with active COVID-19. The donor label of this sample is uncertain.

V gene TRBV10-3 combines with J gene TRBJ1-5; D gene uncertain. The CDR3 runs to 12 residues. The germline gives CDR1 ENHRY, CDR2 SYGVKD. Trimming cost V 6 bases and J 6 bases, with 9 bases left between them. CDR3 coding DNA: TGTGCCATCAGGGAGGAGCGTCAGCCCCAGCATTTT. Its protein product is CAIREERQPQHF.

The chain links TRBV7-9 to TRBJ1-3, with D unresolved. Trimming shortened V by 0 bases and J by 2 bases, and 11 bases separated the two germline ends. Germline lookup yields CDR1 SEHNR and CDR2 FQNEAQ (reference sequence). This CDR3 region has 16 residues. Here the CDR3 reads CASSLAREATGNTIYF. In DNA, the CDR3 is TGTGCCAGCAGCTTAGCGCGGGAGGCAACTGGAAACACCATATATTTT.

This clone has a count of ten or more. V and J are TRBV6-2 or TRBV6-3 and TRBJ2-1, with 9 bases that match TRBD2. Trimming cost V 4 bases and J 12 bases; bases outside gene matches: 1. Germline CDR1 MNHEY, CDR2 SVGEGT. This CDR3 has 11 residues. The CDR3 DNA follows: TGTGCCAGCAGTTCAGCGGGGGGGCAGTTCTTC. It translates to CASSSAGGQFF.